The 5 T cell receptor beta chains in this list originate from one sample, sequenced in a study of blood T cells in healthy people across ages. The use of a sample-barcoded 5' primer and a J-beta primer mix characterized a second PCR of about 6 to 12 cycles. TCRdb passed the 5' RACE reads through MiXCR, listing each CDR3 protein once. The sample holds 800,000 to 900,000 distinct CDR3 sequences, 62% seen once. Sequences were obtained from blood. The receptors stem from a man under 40 in good health.

This clonotype occurred a few times. The chain carries TRBV20-1 and TRBJ1-6, with D unclear. There are 14 residues in the CDR3. V dropped 1 base and J dropped 4 bases, with 8 bases sitting between them. From germline, CDR1 is DFQATT and CDR2 SNEGSKA (reference sequence). The CDR3 coding sequence is TGCAGTGCTAGAGTGCGGGGTTATAATTCACCCCTCCACTTT. As protein: CSARVRGYNSPLHF.

Concerning this clonotype itself: The junction departs from germline at one end; a sequencing error may be responsible. The CDR3 sequence: CASSLGVTADTQYF. CDR3 sequence (DNA): TGTGCCAGTAGCTTAGGGGTTACCGCAGATACGCAGTATTTT. The gene calls are TRBV7-2 and TRBJ2-3, with D possibly being TRBD1 (5 bases). This CDR3 contains 14 residues. The V gene's germline CDR1 is SGHTA and CDR2 FQGNSA.

V gene TRBV15 combines with J gene TRBJ2-2, with TRBD1 as a possible D gene (6 bases). CDR1 LNHNV and CDR2 YYDKDF come from the germline V gene (reference sequence). CDR3 length: 15 residues. Trimming removed 6 bases at V and 4 bases at J, with 15 bases between. DNA for the CDR3: TGTGCCACCAGGATGGGGGCTAGTAGCACCGGGGAGCTGTTTTTT. Translation gives CATRMGASSTGELFF.

This clonotype occurred a few times. The V call is TRBV10-3, the J call TRBJ2-7, with D unresolved. Germline assignment: CDR1 ENHRY and CDR2 SYGVKD. Trimming took 4 bases from V and 3 from J, leaving 7 bases between them. This CDR3 is 12 amino acids long. The CDR3 region is CAISGDSYEQYF. The CDR3 nucleotides read TGTGCCATCAGTGGAGATAGCTACGAGCAGTACTTC.

V usage is TRBV10-3 and J usage is TRBJ2-3; D might be TRBD1 (6 bases). The CDR3 has 13 amino acids. Trimming left V 8 bases short and J 3 bases short, with 12 bases between. Germline assignment: CDR1 ENHRY and CDR2 SYGVKD. This chain's CDR3 is CAIGGEETDTQYF. In DNA form, the CDR3 reads TGTGCCATCGGGGGCGAGGAAACAGATACGCAGTATTTT.